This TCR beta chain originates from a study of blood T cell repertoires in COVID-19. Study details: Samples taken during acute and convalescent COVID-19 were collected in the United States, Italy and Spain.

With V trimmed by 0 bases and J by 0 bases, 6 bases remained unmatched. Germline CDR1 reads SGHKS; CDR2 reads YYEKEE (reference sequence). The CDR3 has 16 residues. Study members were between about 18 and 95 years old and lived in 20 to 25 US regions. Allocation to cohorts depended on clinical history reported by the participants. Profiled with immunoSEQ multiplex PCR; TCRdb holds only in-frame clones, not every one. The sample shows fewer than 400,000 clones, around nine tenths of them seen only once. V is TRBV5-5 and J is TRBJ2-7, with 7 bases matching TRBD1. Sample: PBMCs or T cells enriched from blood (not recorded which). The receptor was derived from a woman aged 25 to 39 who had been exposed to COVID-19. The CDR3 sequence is CASSLARQGLSYEQYF. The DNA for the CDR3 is TGTGCCAGCAGCTTGGCCAGACAGGGCCTCTCCTACGAGCAGTACTTC.